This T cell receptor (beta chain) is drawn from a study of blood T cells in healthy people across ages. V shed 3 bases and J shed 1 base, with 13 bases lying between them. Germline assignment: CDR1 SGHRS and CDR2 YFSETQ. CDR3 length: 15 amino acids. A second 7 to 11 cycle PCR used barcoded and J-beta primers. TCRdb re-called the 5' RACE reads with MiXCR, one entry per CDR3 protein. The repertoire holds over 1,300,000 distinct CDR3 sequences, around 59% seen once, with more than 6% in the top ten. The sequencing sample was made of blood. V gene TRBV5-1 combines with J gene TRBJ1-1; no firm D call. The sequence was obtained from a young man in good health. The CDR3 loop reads CASSWTSPENTEAFF. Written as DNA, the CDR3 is TGCGCCAGCAGCTGGACGTCCCCGGAGAACACTGAAGCTTTCTTT. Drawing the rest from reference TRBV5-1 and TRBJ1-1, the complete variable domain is KAGVTQTPRYLIKTRGQQVTLSCSPISGHRSVSWYQQTPGQGLQFLFEYFSETQRNKGNFPGRFSGRQFSNSRSEMNVSTLELGDSALYLCASSWTSPENTEAFFGQGTRLTVV.